The 10 T cell receptor beta chains presented below share a single source sample, sequenced in a study of identical twins. A single record per CDR3 protein comes from TCRdb applying MiXCR to the 5' RACE reads. In the table there are 1.5 million to 2 million distinct CDR3 sequences, about 32% of which are singletons. The sequenced sample was cord blood. These receptors came from a newborn girl in good health.

The chain combines TRBV20-1 with TRBJ2-3, with 14 bases identical to TRBD2. This CDR3 is 15 amino acids long. V shed 4 bases, J shed 4 bases, and the junction held 4 bases outside the gene matches. Germline V gene sequence: CDR1 DFQATT, CDR2 SNEGSKA (reference sequence). The CDR3 DNA follows: TGCAGTGCTACTCGGACTAGCGGGAGGTCAGATACGCAGTATTTT. It yields the protein CSATRTSGRSDTQYF.

The J gene is TRBJ1-1, the V gene TRBV5-6; TRBD1 is a possible D gene (5 bases). Trimming took 1 base from V and 3 from J, leaving 10 bases between them. Germline V gives CDR1 SGHDT, CDR2 YYEEEE. The CDR3 loop spans 14 amino acids. CDR3: CASSLFGTDTEAFF. The CDR3 DNA sequence: TGTGCCAGCAGCTTGTTTGGGACCGACACTGAAGCTTTCTTT.

The V gene is TRBV7-2, the J gene TRBJ1-4; 9 bases align to TRBD1. Trimming took 1 base from V and 7 from J; bases not matched to a gene: 7. This CDR3 is 16 amino acids long. The germline V gene has CDR1 SGHTA and CDR2 FQGNSA. The CDR3 DNA reads as TGTGCCAGCAGCTTAGTTAGGGGACAGGGCCCTGAAAAACTGTTTTTT. Translating it yields CASSLVRGQGPEKLFF.

A word on this clonotype: One end of the junction varies from germline; a read error may be responsible. The chain links TRBV12-3 or TRBV12-4 to TRBJ1-2, with D perhaps matching TRBD1 (5 bases). CDR3 length: 12 residues. For the CDR3, the DNA is TGTGCCGGCAGTTTAGCAGGGTATGGCTACACCTTC. This codes for CAGSLAGYGYTF.

The chain links TRBV4-1 to TRBJ1-5; D uncertain. The V end was cut by 4 bases, the J end by 1 base, with 17 bases between. Germline V gene lookup returns CDR1 MGHRA and CDR2 YSYEKL. CDR3 length equals 17 residues. The CDR3 here is CASSPNPGLVSNQPQHF. CDR3 in DNA: TGCGCCAGCAGCCCCAACCCCGGGCTTGTCAGCAATCAGCCCCAGCATTTT.

This clonotype was observed a handful of times. This chain uses TRBV28 with TRBJ2-7, with 11 positions matching TRBD1. This CDR3 contains 17 residues. Germline-derived CDR1 and CDR2 are MDHEN and SYDVKM. Trimming at V came to 3 bases and at J to 6 bases, leaving 13 bases not matched to a gene. CDR3 DNA: TGTGCCAGCAGTTTGCCTTTGCCCGGGACAGGGGGAATCGAGCAGTACTTC. Encoded protein: CASSLPLPGTGGIEQYF.

The chain joins TRBV6-6 to TRBJ2-5; maybe TRBD1 (6 bases). This CDR3 comprises 15 residues. Looked up from germline, CDR1 is MNHNY and CDR2 is SVGAGI (reference sequence). The germline V and J ends were trimmed by 8 bases and 5 bases, with 21 bases remaining between them. The CDR3 loop is CASYKQGLFGETQYF. CDR3 DNA sequence: TGTGCCAGCTACAAACAGGGCCTTTTCGGGGAGACCCAGTACTTC.

The chain uses TRBV5-1 and TRBJ2-2; TRBD1 might be the D (6 bases). The CDR3 is made up of 16 amino acids. Trimming removed 0 bases from V and 1 base from J, with 10 bases in between. CDR1 and CDR2 from the germline V gene are SGHRS and YFSETQ. The CDR3 bases are TGCGCCAGCAGCTTGGCGGGACAAAGGAACACCGGGGAGCTGTTTTTT. Its protein is CASSLAGQRNTGELFF.

Only a few counts were recorded for this clonotype. This chain uses TRBV13 with TRBJ2-1, with 11 bases fitting TRBD1. There are 16 residues in the CDR3. The germline V gene encodes CDR1 PRHDT and CDR2 FYEKMQ (reference sequence). Unmatched junction bases numbered 10, after V lost 5 bases and J lost 7 bases. In DNA, the CDR3 is TGTGCCAGCAGCGGTTCACGGGACAGGGGGTTTAATGAGCAGTTCTTC. Translation gives CASSGSRDRGFNEQFF.

The gene calls are TRBV21-1 and TRBJ1-5; TRBD1 is the table's D call and was not checked against the DNA. TRBV21-1 is marked as a pseudogene. This CDR3 is 14 amino acids long. CDR3: CASSKGTKNQPQHF. The CDR3 DNA reads as TGTGCCAGCAGCAAAGGGACAAAAAATCAGCCCCAGCATTTT.